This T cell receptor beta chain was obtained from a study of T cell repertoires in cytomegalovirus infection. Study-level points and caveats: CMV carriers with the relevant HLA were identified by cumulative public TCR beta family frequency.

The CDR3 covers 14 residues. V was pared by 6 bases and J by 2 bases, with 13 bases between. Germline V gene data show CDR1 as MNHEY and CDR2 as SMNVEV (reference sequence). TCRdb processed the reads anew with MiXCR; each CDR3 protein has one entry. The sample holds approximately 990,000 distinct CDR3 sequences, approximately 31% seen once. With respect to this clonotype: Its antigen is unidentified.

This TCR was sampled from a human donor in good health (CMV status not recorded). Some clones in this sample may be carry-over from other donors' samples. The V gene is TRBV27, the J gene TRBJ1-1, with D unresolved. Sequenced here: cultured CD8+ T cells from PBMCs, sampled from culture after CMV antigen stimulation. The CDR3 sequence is CASSPLVSNTEAFF. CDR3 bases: TGTGCCAGCAGCCCCTTAGTGAGTAACACTGAAGCTTTCTTT.